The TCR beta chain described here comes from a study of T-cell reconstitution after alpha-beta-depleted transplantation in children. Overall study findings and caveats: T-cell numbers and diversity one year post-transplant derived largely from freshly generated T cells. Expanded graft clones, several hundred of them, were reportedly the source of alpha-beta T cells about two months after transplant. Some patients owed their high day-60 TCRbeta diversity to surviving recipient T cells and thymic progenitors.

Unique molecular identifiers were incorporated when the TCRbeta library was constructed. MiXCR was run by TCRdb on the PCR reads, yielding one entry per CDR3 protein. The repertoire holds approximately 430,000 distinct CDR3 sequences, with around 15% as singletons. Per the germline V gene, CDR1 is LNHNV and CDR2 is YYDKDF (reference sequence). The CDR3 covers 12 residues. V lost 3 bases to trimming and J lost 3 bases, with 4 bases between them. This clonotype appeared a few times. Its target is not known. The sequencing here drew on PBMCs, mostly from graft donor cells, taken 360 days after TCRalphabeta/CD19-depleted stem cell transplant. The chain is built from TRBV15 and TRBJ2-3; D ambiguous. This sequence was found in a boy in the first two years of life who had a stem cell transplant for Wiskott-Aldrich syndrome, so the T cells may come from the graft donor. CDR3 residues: CATSRLTDTQYF. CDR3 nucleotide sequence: TGTGCCACCAGCAGGCTTACAGATACGCAGTATTTT. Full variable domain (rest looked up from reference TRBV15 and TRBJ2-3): DAMVIQNPRYQVTQFGKPVTLSCSQTLNHNVMYWYQQKSSQAPKLLFHYYDKDFNNEADTPDNFQSRRPNTSFCFLDIRSPGLGDTAMYLCATSRLTDTQYFGPGTRLTVL.